These T cell receptor beta chains were read from a single sample in a study of T cells in Graves' hyperthyroidism and ophthalmopathy. TCRdb re-called the multiplex PCR reads through MiXCR, storing one row per CDR3 protein. The repertoire includes about 660,000 distinct CDR3 sequences, just under 45% of them detected once, and less than 9.5% sits in the top ten. The sequenced material came from peripheral blood or thyroid tissue (not recorded which). These receptors all come from an adult man with Graves' disease, either hyperthyroidism or ophthalmopathy (not recorded which). Each CDR3 is given with its conserved first and last residue. The D gene is left open where the match is weak. Clone size, where shown, is once, few, many, or a class for clones that have expanded.

V	J	size	D	CDR3	DNA
TRBV20-1	TRBJ1-2	NA	TRBD1	CSARVDRGNYGYTF	TGCAGTGCTAGAGTGGACAGGGGGAACTATGGCTACACCTTC
TRBV5-1	TRBJ2-5	many	TRBD2	CASSLLAGGQETQYF	TGTGCCAGCAGCCTACTAGCGGGAGGACAAGAGACCCAGTACTTC
TRBV24-1	TRBJ1-5	NA	TRBD1	CATSDLGQGIQPQHF	TGTGCCACCAGTGATCTGGGACAGGGGATTCAGCCCCAGCATTTT
TRBV4-1	TRBJ2-7	few	TRBD1	CASSWTGTSYEQYF	TGCGCCAGCAGCTGGACAGGGACATCCTACGAGCAGTACTTC
TRBV24-1	TRBJ1-2	many	TRBD1	CATSPTLGQGADYGYTF	TGTGCCACCAGTCCAACCTTGGGACAGGGGGCGGACTATGGCTACACCTTC
TRBV29-1	TRBJ1-2	NA	TRBD1	CSSNRDRGPHGYTF	TGCAGCTCGAACCGGGACAGGGGGCCACATGGCTACACCTTC
TRBV7-9	TRBJ1-1	NA	NA	CASIEQATEAFF	TGTGCCAGCATAGAACAGGCCACTGAAGCTTTCTTT
TRBV7-3	TRBJ2-5	many	NA	CASSLSPSTFPQYF	TGTGCCAGCAGCTTAAGTCCATCGACATTCCCCCAGTACTTC
TRBV14	TRBJ2-7	many	NA	CASSQARGGEQYF	TGTGCCAGCAGCCAAGCCCGGGGAGGCGAGCAGTACTTC
TRBV10-3	TRBJ2-7	NA	TRBD1	CAISESWTGRVNEQYF	TGTGCCATCAGTGAGTCTTGGACAGGGAGAGTCAACGAGCAGTACTTC
TRBV20-1	TRBJ2-5	NA	TRBD2	CSARIAGEYQETQYF	TGCAGTGCTAGAATTGCGGGGGAGTACCAAGAGACCCAGTACTTC
TRBV12-3/TRBV12-4	TRBJ2-7	few	NA	CASSLKQGEGTYEQYF	TGTGCCAGCAGTTTAAAACAGGGAGAGGGGACCTACGAGCAGTACTTC
TRBV29-1	TRBJ2-6	NA	NA	CSVDRAGANVLTF	TGCAGCGTTGACCGGGCCGGGGCCAACGTCCTGACTTTC
TRBV20-1	TRBJ2-5	few	NA	CSADGQGSQETQYF	TGCAGTGCGGACGGCCAGGGGTCCCAAGAGACCCAGTACTTC
TRBV7-9	TRBJ2-7	NA	TRBD2	CASSLGLAGLSSYEQYF	TGTGCCAGCAGCTTAGGGCTAGCGGGCCTAAGCTCCTACGAGCAGTACTTC
TRBV2	TRBJ1-2	many	TRBD1	CASSRDRGFHGYTF	TGTGCCAGCTCACGGGACAGGGGATTTCATGGCTACACCTTC
TRBV7-9	TRBJ2-5	NA	NA	CASSLARRKETQYF	TGTGCCAGCAGCTTAGCCAGGCGAAAAGAGACCCAGTACTTC
TRBV20-1	TRBJ1-2	many	NA	CSASTENYGYTF	TGCAGTGCTTCGACAGAGAACTATGGCTACACCTTC
TRBV29-1	TRBJ2-7	NA	TRBD2	CSVEGLAAYEQYF	TGCAGCGTTGAAGGACTAGCGGCCTACGAGCAGTACTTC
TRBV13	TRBJ1-1	few	TRBD1	CASSPVTGGRTEAFF	TGTGCCAGCAGCCCGGTGACAGGGGGACGGACTGAAGCTTTCTTT
TRBV29-1	TRBJ1-3	many	NA	CSVELRRSTTSTIYF	TGCAGCGTTGAATTGCGACGGAGCACGACATCCACCATATATTTT
TRBV10-3	TRBJ2-6	NA	TRBD1	CAISEWDRDSGANVLTF	TGTGCCATCAGTGAATGGGACAGAGACTCTGGGGCCAACGTCCTGACTTTC
TRBV20-1	TRBJ1-5	NA	NA	CSARPEGKGTPQHF	TGCAGTGCTAGACCCGAGGGTAAAGGGACGCCCCAGCATTTT
TRBV7-2	TRBJ2-7	NA	NA	CASSPTQGGPYEQYF	TGTGCCAGCAGCCCCACCCAGGGGGGCCCCTACGAGCAGTACTTC
TRBV14	TRBJ2-7	NA	TRBD2	CASSQLRGERYEQYF	TGTGCCAGCAGCCAGCTTCGGGGGGAGCGCTACGAGCAGTACTTC
TRBV19	TRBJ1-1	NA	NA	CASSISVAGASEAFF	TGTGCCAGTAGTATTTCGGTGGCAGGGGCCTCTGAAGCTTTCTTT
TRBV7-9	TRBJ2-1	NA	TRBD1	CASTPASGGNEQFF	TGTGCCAGCACCCCCGCGTCAGGGGGCAATGAGCAGTTCTTC
TRBV7-8	TRBJ1-5	few	TRBD1	CASTRGHTGGRNQPQHF	TGTGCCAGCACCAGGGGACATACAGGGGGTAGGAATCAGCCCCAGCATTTT
TRBV28	TRBJ1-1	NA	NA	CASSDAGFTEAFF	TGTGCCAGCAGTGACGCAGGGTTTACTGAAGCTTTCTTT
TRBV5-1	TRBJ1-2	NA	TRBD1	CASSFTGGGYGYTF	TGCGCCAGCAGCTTTACAGGGGGCGGCTACGGCTACACCTTC
TRBV20-1	TRBJ2-7	few	NA	CSASSDLSYEQYF	TGCAGTGCTAGCTCCGATCTCTCCTACGAGCAGTACTTC
TRBV7-9	TRBJ2-7	NA	NA	CASSLVGRATYEQYF	TGTGCCAGCAGCTTAGTGGGCAGGGCCACCTACGAGCAGTACTTC
TRBV5-6	TRBJ1-2	NA	NA	CASSFGVSGYTF	TGTGCCAGCAGCTTTGGGGTGTCTGGCTACACCTTC
TRBV25-1	TRBJ2-5	NA	NA	CACSARGGAYQETQYF	NA
TRBV9	TRBJ1-2	many	TRBD1	CASSELGQGYGYTF	TGTGCCAGCAGCGAGCTTGGACAGGGGTATGGCTACACCTTC
TRBV7-8	TRBJ1-6	many	NA	CASSLVPGAPDSPLHF	TGTGCCAGCAGCTTAGTGCCGGGGGCTCCTGATTCACCCCTCCACTTT